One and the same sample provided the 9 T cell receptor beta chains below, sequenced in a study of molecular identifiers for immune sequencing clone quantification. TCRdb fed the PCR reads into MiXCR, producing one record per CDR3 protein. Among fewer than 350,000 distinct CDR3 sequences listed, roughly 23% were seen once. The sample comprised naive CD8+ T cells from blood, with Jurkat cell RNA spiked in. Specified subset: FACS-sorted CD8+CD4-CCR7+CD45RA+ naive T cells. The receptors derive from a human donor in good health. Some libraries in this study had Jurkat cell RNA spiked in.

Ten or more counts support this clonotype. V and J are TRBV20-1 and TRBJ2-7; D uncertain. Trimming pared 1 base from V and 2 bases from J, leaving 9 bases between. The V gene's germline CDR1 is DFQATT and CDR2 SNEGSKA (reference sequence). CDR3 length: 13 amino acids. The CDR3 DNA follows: TGCAGTGCTAGAGGGGTGGATCCCTACGAGCAGTACTTC. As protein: CSARGVDPYEQYF.

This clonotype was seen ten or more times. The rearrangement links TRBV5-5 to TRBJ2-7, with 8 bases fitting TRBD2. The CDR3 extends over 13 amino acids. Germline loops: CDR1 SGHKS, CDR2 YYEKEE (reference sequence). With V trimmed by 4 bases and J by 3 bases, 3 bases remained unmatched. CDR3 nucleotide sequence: TGTGCCAGCAGCGGGACTAGTCTCTACGAGCAGTACTTC. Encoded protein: CASSGTSLYEQYF.

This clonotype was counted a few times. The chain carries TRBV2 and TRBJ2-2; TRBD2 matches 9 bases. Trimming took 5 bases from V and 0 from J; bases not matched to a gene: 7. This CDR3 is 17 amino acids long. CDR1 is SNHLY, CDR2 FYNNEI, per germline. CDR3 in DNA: TGTGCCAGCAGTTCGGTTAGCGGGAGTCCGAACACCGGGGAGCTGTTTTTT. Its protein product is CASSSVSGSPNTGELFF.

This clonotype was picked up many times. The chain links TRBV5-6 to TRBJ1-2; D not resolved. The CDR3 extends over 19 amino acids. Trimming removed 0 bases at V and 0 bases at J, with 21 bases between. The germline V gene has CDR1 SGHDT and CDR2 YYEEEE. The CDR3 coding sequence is TGTGCCAGCAGCTTGGGAGCGGTCGGCAGACTCAGTACTAACTATGGCTACACCTTC. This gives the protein CASSLGAVGRLSTNYGYTF.

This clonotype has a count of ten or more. CDR3 amino acids: CSARRLENEQYF. CDR3 coding DNA: TGCAGTGCCAGAAGACTAGAGAACGAGCAGTACTTC. The chain is built from TRBV20-1 and TRBJ2-7; tentative D call: TRBD2 (6 bases). Trimming shortened V by 6 bases and J by 5 bases, and 14 bases separated the two germline ends. The CDR3 is made up of 12 amino acids. Per the germline V gene, CDR1 is DFQATT and CDR2 is SNEGSKA (reference sequence).

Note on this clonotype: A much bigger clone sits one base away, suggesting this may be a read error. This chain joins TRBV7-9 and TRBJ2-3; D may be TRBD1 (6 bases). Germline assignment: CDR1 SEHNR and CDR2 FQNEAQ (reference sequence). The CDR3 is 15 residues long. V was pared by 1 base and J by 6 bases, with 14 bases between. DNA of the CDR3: TGTGCCAGCAGCTTAGTAGAACAGGGAGCCGATACGCAGTATTTT. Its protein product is CASSLVEQGADTQYF.

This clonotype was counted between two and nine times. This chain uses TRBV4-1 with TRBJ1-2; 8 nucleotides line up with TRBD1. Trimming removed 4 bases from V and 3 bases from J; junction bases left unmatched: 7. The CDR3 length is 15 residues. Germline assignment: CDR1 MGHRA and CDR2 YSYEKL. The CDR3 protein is CASSRETGAHYGYTF. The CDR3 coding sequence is TGCGCCAGCAGCCGCGAGACAGGGGCTCACTATGGCTACACCTTC.

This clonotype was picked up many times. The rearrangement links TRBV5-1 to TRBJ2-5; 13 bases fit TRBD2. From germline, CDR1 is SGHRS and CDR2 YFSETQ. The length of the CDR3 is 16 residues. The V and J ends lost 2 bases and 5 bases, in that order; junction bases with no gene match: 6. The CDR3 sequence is CASSFGTSGVRETQYF. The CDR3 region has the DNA TGCGCCAGCAGCTTTGGGACTAGCGGGGTTCGGGAGACCCAGTACTTC.

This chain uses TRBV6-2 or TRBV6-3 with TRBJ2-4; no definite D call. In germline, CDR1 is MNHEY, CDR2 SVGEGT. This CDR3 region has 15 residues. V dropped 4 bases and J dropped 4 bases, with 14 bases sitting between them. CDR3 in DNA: TGTGCCAGCAGTTCCCTAGATTTTACAAAAAACATTCAGTACTTC. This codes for CASSSLDFTKNIQYF.